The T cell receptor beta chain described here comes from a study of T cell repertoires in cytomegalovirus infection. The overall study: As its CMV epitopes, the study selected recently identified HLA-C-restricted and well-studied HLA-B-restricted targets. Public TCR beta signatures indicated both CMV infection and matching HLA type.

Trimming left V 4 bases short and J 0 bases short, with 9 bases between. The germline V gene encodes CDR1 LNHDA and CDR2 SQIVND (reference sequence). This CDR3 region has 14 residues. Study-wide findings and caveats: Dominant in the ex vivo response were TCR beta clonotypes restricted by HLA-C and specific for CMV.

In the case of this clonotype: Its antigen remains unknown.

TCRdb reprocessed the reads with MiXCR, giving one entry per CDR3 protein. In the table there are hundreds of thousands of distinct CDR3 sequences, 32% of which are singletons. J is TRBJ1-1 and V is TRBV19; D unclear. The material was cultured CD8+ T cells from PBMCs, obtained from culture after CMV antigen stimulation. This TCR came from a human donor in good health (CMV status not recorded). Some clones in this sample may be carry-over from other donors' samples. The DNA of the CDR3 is TGTGCCAGTAGTAGGGGAGACCTGAACACTGAAGCTTTCTTT. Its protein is CASSRGDLNTEAFF.